The clone carrying this T cell receptor beta chain was seen repeatedly, ten times or more. Its antigen is unidentified. These data belong to a study of CD8 T cells in ankylosing spondylitis. Study conclusions and caveats: For ankylosing spondylitis blood, a TCR beta motif of under ten highly homologous variants appeared characteristic.

The germline V gene encodes CDR1 DFQATT and CDR2 SNEGSKA (reference sequence). J gave up 6 bases and V 3 bases, and 8 bases lay outside the gene matches. The CDR3 sequence is 15 residues long. Quantitative 5'-RACE with molecular barcodes produced the TCR beta libraries. TCRdb reprocessed the 5' RACE reads with MiXCR, giving one entry per CDR3 protein. The sample lists 150,000 to 200,000 distinct CDR3 sequences; around 10% were seen once. This chain uses TRBV20-1 with TRBJ2-1; TRBD1 agrees at 10 bases. Sequencing used blood, either unsorted or a sorted T cell fraction (not recorded which). The sequence was obtained from a male donor with ankylosing spondylitis or in good health (not recorded which). CDR3: CSARLTRDRGNEQFF. DNA of the CDR3: TGCAGTGCTAGGCTTACCCGGGACAGGGGCAATGAGCAGTTCTTC.